Shown below are 29 T cell receptor beta chains from a single sample sequenced in a study of T-cell memory formation after mild COVID-19. TCRdb re-analysed the 5' RACE reads in MiXCR, keeping a single row per CDR3 protein. The table includes around 220,000 distinct CDR3 sequences, 16% detected once. The sequenced sample was PBMCs or a T cell subset sorted from them (not recorded which). These receptors all come from a man aged 18-30 years who had mild COVID-19 (a few samples of this study predate the infection). Cell type and time point are not known.

The chain employs TRBV7-2 and TRBJ2-5; D might be TRBD1 (6 bases). The CDR3 contains 16 residues. CDR1 and CDR2 (germline): SGHTA, FQGNSA. V was clipped by 5 bases and J by 2 bases, with 18 bases between them. DNA for the CDR3: TGTGCCAGCAGCGCGCGACAGGCGCTATATCAAGAGACCCAGTACTTC. It encodes CASSARQALYQETQYF.

The chain joins TRBV20-1 to TRBJ2-5; D unclear. This CDR3 comprises 14 residues. Trimming pared 0 bases from V and 2 bases from J, leaving 10 bases between. Germline loops: CDR1 DFQATT, CDR2 SNEGSKA (reference sequence). CDR3 sequence reads: CSARDPNRQETQYF. For the CDR3, the DNA is TGCAGTGCTAGAGATCCGAACAGACAAGAGACCCAGTACTTC.

This clonotype was recorded many times. This chain connects TRBV5-1 to TRBJ2-1; 9 bases line up with TRBD1. CDR1 SGHRS and CDR2 YFSETQ come from the germline V gene. This CDR3 contains 15 residues. The V segment lost 2 bases and the J segment 9 bases; nucleotides outside the gene matches: 9. The CDR3 protein is CASSFRTGDGSEQFF. The CDR3 DNA is TGCGCCAGCAGCTTTCGGACAGGGGATGGTAGTGAGCAGTTCTTC.

A few counts support this clonotype. The chain couples TRBV6-5 to TRBJ2-5, with D possibly TRBD1 on 6 matching bases. Germline CDR1 MNHEY, CDR2 SVGAGI. The CDR3 has 14 residues. Trimming removed 6 bases at V and 5 bases at J, with 16 bases between. Here the CDR3 DNA reads TGTGCCAGCAGGAGTACAGGGATTTACGAGACCCAGTACTTC. Protein: CASRSTGIYETQYF.

This clonotype has at least ten counts. This chain joins TRBV12-3 or TRBV12-4 and TRBJ2-1; no firm D call. V was trimmed by 2 bases and J by 5 bases, leaving 7 bases between them. This CDR3 comprises 13 residues. The CDR3 sequence is CASSLLVNNEQFF. The CDR3, as DNA: TGTGCCAGCAGTTTACTAGTTAACAATGAGCAGTTCTTC.

CDR3 region: CASGSGRRITHEQFF. The CDR3 coding sequence is TGTGCTAGTGGGTCGGGACGACGGATTACACATGAGCAGTTCTTC. The rearrangement uses TRBV12-5 and TRBJ2-1, with D possibly called TRBD1 or TRBD2 (5 bases each). This CDR3 region has 15 residues. V was pared by 6 bases and J by 8 bases, with 20 bases between. CDR1 and CDR2 (germline): LGHNT, FRNRAP. The full variable domain, its missing parts supplied by reference TRBV12-5 and TRBJ2-1, is DARVTQTPRHKVTEMGQEVTMRCQPILGHNTVFWYRQTMMQGLELLAYFRNRAPLDDSGMPKDRFSAEMPDATLATLKIQPSEPRDSAVYFCASGSGRRITHEQFFGPGTRLTVL.

This clonotype was detected only a few times. This CDR3 is CASSLPALHTIYF. CDR3 nucleotides: TGTGCCAGCAGCTTACCGGCGCTACACACCATATATTTT. The chain is built from TRBV7-9 and TRBJ1-3; D ambiguous. Germline V gene data show CDR1 as SEHNR and CDR2 as FQNEAQ (reference sequence). The CDR3 spans 13 residues. Trimming took off 2 bases at V and 8 bases at J, with 10 bases between the two ends.

The sample holds a few counts of this clonotype. The rearrangement links TRBV6-5 to TRBJ2-3; TRBD2 aligns across 12 bases. V dropped 5 bases and J dropped 5; count of bases not matched to a gene: 8. The CDR3 consists of 16 residues. CDR1 is MNHEY and CDR2 is SVGAGI in the germline V gene. The CDR3 reads CASSRTSGGLGDTQYF. The CDR3 bases are TGTGCCAGCAGTCGCACTAGCGGGGGGCTAGGAGATACGCAGTATTTT.

This clonotype was observed many times. This chain links TRBV7-2 with TRBJ2-7, with 7 bases lining up with TRBD1. CDR1 is SGHTA and CDR2 is FQGNSA in the germline V gene. V trimming: 1 base; J trimming: 3 bases; junction bases outside the gene matches: 9. The CDR3 sequence is 16 residues long. CDR3 protein: CASSLVRGGQFYEQYF. As DNA, the CDR3 is TGTGCCAGCAGCTTAGTGCGAGGGGGACAGTTCTACGAGCAGTACTTC.

This clonotype was detected only a few times. The V gene is TRBV5-1, the J gene TRBJ2-1, with 10 nucleotides matching TRBD2. Germline V gives CDR1 SGHRS, CDR2 YFSETQ. The CDR3 is made up of 15 amino acids. V lost 2 bases, J lost 7 bases, and 6 bases stayed unmatched. For the CDR3, the DNA is TGCGCCAGCAGCTTAGCGGGGGGGCCATGGAATGAGCAGTTCTTC. Amino acid sequence: CASSLAGGPWNEQFF.

The chain carries TRBV6-1 and TRBJ2-7; TRBD1 might be the D (6 bases). CDR3 length: 13 amino acids. Germline CDR1 and CDR2: MNHNS and SASEGT. Trimming cost V 11 bases and J 3 bases, with 17 bases left between them. CDR3 loop: CACQLGALYEQYF. CDR3 DNA sequence: TGTGCCTGTCAGCTGGGGGCCCTCTACGAGCAGTACTTC.

The chain couples TRBV10-3 to TRBJ1-5; D gene unclear. The CDR3 has 13 amino acids. Germline values: CDR1 ENHRY, CDR2 SYGVKD. Deletions cut 8 bases from V and 4 bases from J, with 12 bases between. The CDR3 DNA follows: TGTGCCATCCAGAGGGAGTGGAATCAGCCCCAGCATTTT. Translation: CAIQREWNQPQHF.

The gene calls are TRBV12-3 or TRBV12-4 and TRBJ1-3; unclear D gene. Deletions cut 3 bases from V and 2 bases from J, with 8 bases between. CDR3 size: 14 residues. The CDR3 is CASSLSGTGNTIYF. The CDR3, as DNA: TGTGCCAGCAGTTTGAGCGGTACTGGAAACACCATATATTTT.

This clonotype was detected only a few times. The J gene is TRBJ2-5, the V gene TRBV7-2; either TRBD1 or TRBD2 may supply D (6 bases each). V lost 5 bases and J 4 bases, leaving 20 bases between the germline ends. Germline CDR1 SGHTA, CDR2 FQGNSA. CDR3 size: 16 residues. The CDR3 is CASSLRGGGPPETQYF. The DNA of the CDR3 is TGTGCCAGCAGCCTACGGGGTGGGGGGCCTCCAGAGACCCAGTACTTC.

The chain recombines TRBV27 with TRBJ2-7; TRBD1 or TRBD2 may be the D gene (6 bases each). Per the germline V gene, CDR1 is MNHEY and CDR2 is SMNVEV (reference sequence). V gave up 8 bases and J gave up 13 bases, with 39 bases separating them. The CDR3 extends over 18 amino acids. DNA of the CDR3: TGTGCCAGCCGGGCCGGGGGCCGCAGCCGACTTTTTCGCAATCGCGTTTACTTC. The encoded protein is CASRAGGRSRLFRNRVYF.

The CDR3 loop reads CASAQRITDTQYF. The CDR3 DNA sequence: TGTGCCTCTGCACAAAGGATCACAGATACGCAGTATTTT. The chain joins TRBV6-6 to TRBJ2-3, with D uncertain. V dropped 11 bases and J dropped 2 bases, with 14 bases sitting between them. The CDR3 runs to 13 residues. Germline assignment: CDR1 MNHNY and CDR2 SVGAGI (reference sequence).

This sequence joins TRBV3-1 and TRBJ1-3, with unresolved D. Germline V gene lookup returns CDR1 LGHDT and CDR2 YNNKEL (reference sequence). The CDR3 totals 13 residues. V shed 3 bases and J shed 3 bases, with 6 bases lying between them. The CDR3 here is CASSQGGGNTIYF. The CDR3 DNA follows: TGTGCCAGCAGCCAGGGTGGTGGAAACACCATATATTTT.

The genes are TRBV7-2 and TRBJ1-1; D gene unclear. The germline V and J ends were trimmed by 5 bases and 5 bases, with 12 bases remaining between them. This CDR3 spans 13 amino acids. Germline V lookup: CDR1 SGHTA, CDR2 FQGNSA. The CDR3 reads CASSQQSGTEAFF. The CDR3 bases are TGTGCCAGCAGCCAACAGTCGGGAACTGAAGCTTTCTTT.

The CDR3 reads CASTQGVAGNTQYF. The DNA for the CDR3 is TGTGCCAGCACCCAGGGGGTAGCGGGGAATACGCAGTATTTT. V is TRBV6-2 or TRBV6-3 and J is TRBJ2-3, with D perhaps matching TRBD2 (8 bases). CDR3 length: 14 amino acids. V was pared by 7 bases and J by 7 bases, with 18 bases between. CDR1 and CDR2 from the germline V gene are MNHEY and SVGEGT.

The chain combines TRBV7-2 with TRBJ1-3; D uncertain. Deletions cut 3 bases from V and 6 bases from J, with 9 bases between. The CDR3 runs 13 residues. CDR1 SGHTA and CDR2 FQGNSA come from the germline V gene. The CDR3 sequence is CASSFEMANTIYF. The CDR3 DNA is TGTGCCAGCAGCTTCGAGATGGCAAACACCATATATTTT.

The table lists this clonotype with a few counts. The chain is built from TRBV5-1 and TRBJ2-2; weak D call: TRBD1 (6 bases). V shed 4 bases and J shed 0 bases, with 16 bases lying between them. CDR3 length: 17 residues. CDR1 is SGHRS, CDR2 YFSETQ, per germline. The CDR3 DNA sequence: TGCGCCAGCAGCGCAAGCCCAGGGGCCCCGAACACCGGGGAGCTGTTTTTT. Its protein product is CASSASPGAPNTGELFF.

The chain links TRBV7-8 to TRBJ1-1, with a tentative D call TRBD1 (5 bases). The CDR3 is 14 amino acids. V was shortened by 5 bases and J by 4 bases, with 14 bases between the two germline ends. Germline V lookup: CDR1 SGHVS, CDR2 FQNEAQ. CDR3 sequence reads: CASSGGSRSTEAFF. The CDR3 region has the DNA TGTGCCAGCAGCGGGGGTTCTAGGTCCACTGAAGCTTTCTTT. The variable domain in full, completed from reference TRBV7-8 and TRBJ1-1, reads GAGVSQSPRYKVAKRGQDVALRCDPISGHVSLFWYQQALGQGPEFLTYFQNEAQLDKSGLPSDRFFAERPEGSVSTLKIQRTQQEDSAVYLCASSGGSRSTEAFFGQGTRLTVV.

This rearrangement joins TRBV24-1 to TRBJ1-5; D perhaps matches TRBD1 (6 bases). CDR1 is KGHDR, CDR2 SFDVKD, per germline. V lost 4 bases and J 0 bases, leaving 18 bases between the germline ends. The CDR3 loop spans 18 amino acids. The CDR3 DNA sequence: TGTGCCACCAGTGAAACTACCGGGACATCTTATAGCAATCAGCCCCAGCATTTT. Translated, it gives CATSETTGTSYSNQPQHF.

The V and J genes are TRBV2 and TRBJ2-1, with 11 bases identical to TRBD2. CDR1 SNHLY and CDR2 FYNNEI come from the germline V gene. The V and J ends lost 3 bases and 7 bases, in that order; junction bases with no gene match: 5. The CDR3 covers 15 residues. This CDR3 is CASSDSGGAVNEQFF. The DNA for the CDR3 is TGTGCCAGCAGTGATAGCGGGGGGGCCGTAAATGAGCAGTTCTTC.

The gene calls are TRBV20-1 and TRBJ2-2; TRBD2 might be the D (7 bases). From germline, CDR1 is DFQATT and CDR2 SNEGSKA (reference sequence). Trimming pared 2 bases from V and 2 bases from J, leaving 12 bases between. The CDR3 spans 15 residues. CDR3 sequence: CSARIAGANTGELFF. In DNA form, the CDR3 reads TGCAGTGCTAGAATCGCGGGGGCCAACACCGGGGAGCTGTTTTTT.

The table lists this clonotype with a few counts. The rearrangement joins TRBV12-3 or TRBV12-4 to TRBJ1-2, with no clear D. This CDR3 contains 13 residues. V was trimmed by 5 bases and J by 4 bases, leaving 11 bases between them. Here the CDR3 DNA reads TGTGCCAGCAGTCCCGACCGGTTCTATGGCTACACCTTC. Its translation: CASSPDRFYGYTF.

The V call is TRBV6-6, the J call TRBJ1-2, with 8 nucleotides matching TRBD1. CDR1 MNHNY and CDR2 SVGAGI come from the germline V gene (reference sequence). V was clipped by 0 bases and J by 7 bases; unmatched bases: 10. The CDR3 covers 16 residues. The DNA for the CDR3 is TGTGCCAGCAGTTACTCGATGGTCGCAGGGGGCTCTGGCTACACCTTC. Residues: CASSYSMVAGGSGYTF.

This clonotype has just a few counts. This chain connects TRBV5-6 to TRBJ1-2; no firm D call. Germline values: CDR1 SGHDT, CDR2 YYEEEE. The V and J ends lost 3 bases and 2 bases respectively, with 8 bases between them. This CDR3 comprises 13 residues. The DNA for the CDR3 is TGTGCCAGCAGCTCCACCCGGAACTATGGCTACACCTTC. Translation gives CASSSTRNYGYTF.

The sample holds a few counts of this clonotype. The junction and the germline gene differ at one end; a read error may be behind it. The chain's CDR3 is CSASRGEVVAF. Written as DNA, the CDR3 is TGCAGTGCTTCCCGGGGGGAGGTTGTCGCCTTC. The chain links TRBV20-1 to TRBJ1-2, with D maybe TRBD1 (5 bases). Germline CDR1 DFQATT, CDR2 SNEGSKA (reference sequence). The CDR3 is made up of 11 amino acids.